The 26 T cell receptor beta chains below come from one sample, sequenced in a study of shared clonotypes between healthy human individuals. Sequenced by immunoSEQ multiplex PCR; TCRdb stores in-frame clones only, minus some. The sample shows fewer than 650,000 clones, 70% to 80% of them seen only once. Source material: PBMCs. The receptors were gathered from a woman aged 40 to 50 in good health. Some clones in this sample may be carry-over from other donors' samples.

This clone appeared a few times. The genes are TRBV4-3 and TRBJ1-1; maybe TRBD1 (5 bases). With 0 bases removed from V and 2 bases from J, the gap between germline ends came to 7 bases. CDR3 size: 14 residues. Germline V lookup: CDR1 LGHNA, CDR2 YSLEER. The CDR3 coding sequence is TGCGCCAGCAGCCAAGAGGGACGAAACACTGAAGCTTTCTTT. Translated, it gives CASSQEGRNTEAFF.

CDR3 bases: TGTGCCAGCAGCGCAGGGCATACGAACTATGGCTACACCTTC. Protein sequence: CASSAGHTNYGYTF. The chain has TRBV9 and TRBJ1-2; perhaps TRBD1 as D (5 bases). The CDR3 sequence is 14 residues long. The V end was cut by 3 bases, the J end by 2 bases, with 11 bases between. Germline V lookup: CDR1 SGDLS, CDR2 YYNGEE.

CDR3 loop: CAWSAGGGETQYF. Here the CDR3 DNA reads TGTGCCTGGAGTGCAGGGGGAGGAGAGACCCAGTACTTC. The J gene is TRBJ2-5, the V gene TRBV30; a weak D match, TRBD1 (7 bases). The CDR3 sequence is 13 residues long. From germline, CDR1 is GTSNPN and CDR2 SVGIG (reference sequence). With 1 base removed from V and 4 bases from J, the gap between germline ends came to 10 bases.

V is TRBV6-1 and J is TRBJ2-2; 7 bases align to TRBD1. There are 14 residues in the CDR3. The V gene end was trimmed by 6 bases and the J gene end by 4 bases; junction bases not matched to a gene: 5. Germline V lookup: CDR1 MNHNS, CDR2 SASEGT. The CDR3 spells CASRYGTATGELFF. In nucleotides, the CDR3 is TGTGCCAGCAGGTACGGGACAGCCACCGGGGAGCTGTTTTTT.

With respect to this clone: One junction end does not reproduce the germline sequence, and a read error may be involved. The J gene is TRBJ2-5, the V gene TRBV11-3, with 9 bases that match TRBD2. Looked up from germline, CDR1 is SGHNT and CDR2 is YENEEA. The CDR3 extends over 17 amino acids. CDR3 in DNA: TGTGCTAGCAGCCAAAGGGGGCTAGCGGGGTTGGGCGAGACCCAGTACTTC. Amino acids: CASSQRGLAGLGETQYF. Using reference TRBV11-3 and TRBJ2-5 for the parts outside the CDR3, the full variable domain is EAGVVQSPRYKIIEKKQPVAFWCNPISGHNTLYWYLQNLGQGPELLIRYENEEAVDDSQLPKDRFSAERLKGVDSTLKIQPAELGDSAVYLCASSQRGLAGLGETQYFGPGTRLLVL.

The rearrangement uses TRBV29-1 and TRBJ2-3; unclear D gene. The germline gives CDR1 SQVTM, CDR2 ANQGSEA. The ends were cut back, 7 bases at V and 1 base at J, with 15 bases in the middle. This CDR3 has 14 amino acids. This CDR3 reads CSADRFSGTDTQYF. The CDR3, as DNA: TGCAGCGCAGACCGCTTTTCTGGCACAGATACGCAGTATTTT.

This clone was seen a handful of times. The V gene is TRBV7-2, the J gene TRBJ2-7, with D unresolved. Per the germline V gene, CDR1 is SGHTA and CDR2 is FQGNSA. V lost 0 bases and J 6 bases, leaving 12 bases between the germline ends. The CDR3 is 14 residues long. CDR3 in amino acids: CASSLATRGGEQYF. DNA for the CDR3: TGTGCCAGCAGCTTAGCGACCAGAGGTGGCGAGCAGTACTTC.

The CDR3 coding sequence is TGTGCCAGCAGTTTTTTGTCTCAGCCCCAGCATTTT. Translating it yields CASSFLSQPQHF. This chain links TRBV28 with TRBJ1-5; D is unresolved. This CDR3 is 12 amino acids long. CDR1 and CDR2 from the germline V gene are MDHEN and SYDVKM. V gave up 3 bases and J gave up 6 bases, with 6 bases separating them.

This clone was seen ten or more times. The same CDR3 is also encoded by other DNA sequences in this sample. The chain is built from TRBV28 and TRBJ2-7; tentatively, D is TRBD2 (6 bases). The CDR3 has 13 amino acids. Germline V gene lookup returns CDR1 MDHEN and CDR2 SYDVKM. The V end lost 6 bases, the J end lost 4 bases, and 13 bases lay between the germline ends. CDR3 coding DNA: TGTGCCAGCAGGACCGGGGGAATTTACGAGCAGTACTTC. It specifies CASRTGGIYEQYF.

In this sample, this clone turned up a few times. This sequence joins TRBV5-4 and TRBJ2-7; 13 bases align to TRBD2. The V gene end was trimmed by 3 bases and the J gene end by 7 bases; junction bases not matched to a gene: 4. The CDR3 totals 14 residues. Germline CDR1 and CDR2: SGHNT and YYREEE (reference sequence). CDR3 nucleotides: TGTGCCAGCAGCTCAACTAGCGGGAGGGGGGAGCAGTACTTC. Its protein is CASSSTSGRGEQYF.

The chain links TRBV7-2 to TRBJ2-1; perhaps TRBD2 as D (6 bases). CDR1 and CDR2 from the germline V gene are SGHTA and FQGNSA. The V gene lost 10 bases and the J gene lost 2 bases, with 12 bases spanning the gap. The CDR3 has 13 residues. The chain's CDR3 is CATSTSAYNEQFF. CDR3 sequence (DNA): TGTGCCACCTCGACTAGTGCCTACAATGAGCAGTTCTTC.

The V call is TRBV5-1, the J call TRBJ2-1, with 7 nucleotides matching TRBD2. Per germline, CDR1 SGHRS and CDR2 YFSETQ. The CDR3 spans 16 residues. V was pared by 4 bases and J by 0 bases, with 7 bases of the junction left unmatched. CDR3 nucleotides: TGCGCCAGCAGCCCCAGCGGGAACCCCTCCTACAATGAGCAGTTCTTC. This codes for CASSPSGNPSYNEQFF.

The V gene is TRBV7-2, the J gene TRBJ2-5; 9 positions agree with TRBD2. Judging by the DNA end, TRBJ2-7 fits better; the J call may be wrong. Per the germline V gene, CDR1 is SGHTA and CDR2 is FQGNSA. This CDR3 comprises 16 residues. This CDR3 is CASSFMIASGIYEQYF. The CDR3 DNA reads TGTGCCAGCAGCTTCATGATCGCTAGCGGGATTTACGAGCAGTACTTC.

The genes are TRBV28 and TRBJ2-7; no clear D. Germline V gene data show CDR1 as MDHEN and CDR2 as SYDVKM. Between the trimmed V and J ends, which lost 3 bases and 4 bases, there was a span of 10 bases. There are 13 residues in the CDR3. CDR3: CASSFILEYEQYF. Here the CDR3 DNA reads TGTGCCAGCAGTTTCATCTTGGAGTACGAGCAGTACTTC.

The V gene is TRBV11-1, the J gene TRBJ2-5; D is uncertain. The CDR3 has 11 amino acids. The ends were cut back, 3 bases at V and 4 bases at J, with 3 bases in the middle. Germline CDR1 reads SGHAT; CDR2 reads FQDESV (reference sequence). Here the CDR3 reads CASSFGETQYF. The CDR3 DNA sequence: TGTGCCAGCAGCTTCGGAGAGACCCAGTACTTC.

The chain carries TRBV28 and TRBJ2-1; 15 nucleotides align to TRBD2. Germline loops: CDR1 MDHEN, CDR2 SYDVKM. This CDR3 has 21 residues. After removal of 6 bases from V and 6 bases from J, the junction contained 21 bases not matched to a gene. DNA for the CDR3: TGTGCCAGCAGCCCCTCAGTGATCAGTCGAGGACTAGCGGGAGGGCCCAATGAGCAGTTCTTC. It encodes CASSPSVISRGLAGGPNEQFF.

This clone has only one observation. The gene calls are TRBV9 and TRBJ1-1; 7 nucleotides align to TRBD1. Trimming took 5 bases from V and 4 from J; bases not matched to a gene: 8. The CDR3 has 14 amino acids. The germline V gene encodes CDR1 SGDLS and CDR2 YYNGEE. The CDR3 spells CASSGGQRVTEAFF. Here the CDR3 DNA reads TGTGCCAGCAGTGGGGGACAGCGTGTCACTGAAGCTTTCTTT.

The CDR3 nucleotides are TGTGCCTGGAGTGTACGACAGGGAGAAGAAAAACTGTTTTTT. It is translated as CAWSVRQGEEKLFF. The chain is built from TRBV30 and TRBJ1-4; 7 positions match TRBD1. In germline, CDR1 is GTSNPN, CDR2 SVGIG (reference sequence). The CDR3 sequence is 14 residues long. The V and J ends lost 0 bases and 8 bases, in that order; junction bases with no gene match: 6.

The rearrangement joins TRBV2 to TRBJ1-4; 7 nucleotides match TRBD1. CDR3 length: 15 amino acids. With 4 bases clipped from V and 8 bases from J, the junction kept 10 bases outside the gene matches. Looked up from germline, CDR1 is SNHLY and CDR2 is FYNNEI. CDR3 protein: CASSGTTGYREKLFF. DNA of the CDR3: TGTGCCAGCAGTGGGACGACAGGGTACCGGGAAAAACTGTTTTTT. Drawing the rest from reference TRBV2 and TRBJ1-4, the complete variable domain is EPEVTQTPSHQVTQMGQEVILRCVPISNHLYFYWYRQILGQKVEFLVSFYNNEISEKSEIFDDQFSVERPDGSNFTLKIRSTKLEDSAMYFCASSGTTGYREKLFFGSGTQLSVL.

To note about this clone: A much larger clonotype is one base distant, so this may be a read error. The conserved phenylalanine or tryptophan normally closing the CDR3 is absent here, so this likely arose from a read error. The chain employs TRBV28 and TRBJ2-7; 7 bases line up with TRBD1. The CDR3 is 16 residues long. Germline values: CDR1 MDHEN, CDR2 SYDVKM. V gave up 5 bases and J gave up 2 bases; unmatched junction bases: 12. The CDR3 DNA is TGTGCCAGCAGTGCTATACTCGACAGGGTTCCCTACGAGCAGTACTCC. Residues: CASSAILDRVPYEQYS.

This clone was detected only a few times. CDR3: CASSPQGDTGELFF. CDR3 DNA sequence: TGCGCCAGCAGCCCACAGGGGGACACCGGGGAGCTGTTTTTT. V usage is TRBV5-1 and J usage is TRBJ2-2; 8 nucleotides align to TRBD1. CDR3 length: 14 amino acids. Germline V gene data show CDR1 as SGHRS and CDR2 as YFSETQ. V lost 4 bases, J lost 3 bases, and 2 bases stayed unmatched.

This clone was counted only a few times. V usage is TRBV29-1 and J usage is TRBJ2-7; TRBD1 aligns across 9 bases. This CDR3 is 16 amino acids long. J gave up 2 bases and V 1 base, and 9 bases lay outside the gene matches. Per germline, CDR1 SQVTM and CDR2 ANQGSEA. The CDR3 sequence: CSVEGAGTGHPYEQYF. The CDR3 bases are TGCAGCGTTGAAGGTGCCGGGACAGGGCACCCCTACGAGCAGTACTTC.

The DNA of the CDR3 is TGTGCCAGCAGTTCCCCCAGGGCGCCTCCCTACGAGCAGTACTTC. Amino acids: CASSSPRAPPYEQYF. The rearrangement uses TRBV28 and TRBJ2-7; TRBD1 might be the D (5 bases). The CDR3 is 15 amino acids. The germline V gene has CDR1 MDHEN and CDR2 SYDVKM. The ends were cut back, 4 bases at V and 2 bases at J, with 15 bases in the middle.

A few counts support this clone. This rearrangement joins TRBV5-4 to TRBJ2-3; tentatively, D is TRBD1 or TRBD2 (5 bases each). The CDR3 contains 16 residues. Germline V CDR1 and CDR2: SGHNT, YYREEE (reference sequence). Trimming left V 5 bases short and J 4 bases short, with 20 bases between. The CDR3 sequence: CASRSGPPGRADTQYF. The CDR3 DNA reads as TGTGCCAGCAGGTCGGGACCCCCGGGGCGTGCAGATACGCAGTATTTT.

This chain connects TRBV2 to TRBJ1-2; D is unresolved. Germline V gives CDR1 SNHLY, CDR2 FYNNEI. The CDR3 has 15 residues. V lost 4 bases to trimming and J lost 4 bases, with 16 bases between them. The CDR3 is CASSAGRLNPYGYTF. Written as DNA, the CDR3 is TGTGCCAGCAGTGCTGGCAGGCTAAATCCCTATGGCTACACCTTC.

V gene TRBV29-1 combines with J gene TRBJ2-5, with D perhaps matching TRBD1 (5 bases). The CDR3 is 14 amino acids. Germline V CDR1 and CDR2: SQVTM, ANQGSEA. Trimming stripped 2 bases from V and 0 bases from J, with 10 bases between. The CDR3 nucleotides are TGCAGCGTTGAACCCGACAGCTACCAAGAGACCCAGTACTTC. Protein: CSVEPDSYQETQYF.